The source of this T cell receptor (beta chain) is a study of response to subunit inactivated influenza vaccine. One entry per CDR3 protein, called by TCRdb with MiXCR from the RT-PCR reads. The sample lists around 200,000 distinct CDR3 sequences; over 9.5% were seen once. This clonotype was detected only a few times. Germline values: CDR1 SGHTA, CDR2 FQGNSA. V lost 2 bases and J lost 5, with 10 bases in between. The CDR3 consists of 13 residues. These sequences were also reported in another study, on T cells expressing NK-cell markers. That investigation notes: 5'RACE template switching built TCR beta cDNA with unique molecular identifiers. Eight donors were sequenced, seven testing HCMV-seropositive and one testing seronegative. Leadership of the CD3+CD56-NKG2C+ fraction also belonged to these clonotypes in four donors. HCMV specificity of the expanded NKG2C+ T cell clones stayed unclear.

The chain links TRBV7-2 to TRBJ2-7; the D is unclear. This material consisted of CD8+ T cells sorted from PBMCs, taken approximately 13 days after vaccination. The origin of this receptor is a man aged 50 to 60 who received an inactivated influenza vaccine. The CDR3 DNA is TGTGCCAGCAGCTTAACAGATTTCCACGAGCAGTACTTC. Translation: CASSLTDFHEQYF.